This passage covers 28 T cell receptor beta chains from one sample sequenced in a study of beta chain features in type 1 diabetes. Reverse transcription of all isolated RNA meant that expressed TCRB transcripts were sequenced. TCRdb's copy holds only in-frame clones and misses some; the assay was immunoSEQ multiplex PCR. The sample carries roughly 450,000 clones, over 10% recorded once. Sample: naive CD4+ T cells from blood. These TCRs come from a woman aged 18-30 years in good health.

This clone has a handful of counts. The J gene is TRBJ1-6, the V gene TRBV27; D unresolved. Germline V gives CDR1 MNHEY, CDR2 SMNVEV (reference sequence). V lost 2 bases to trimming and J lost 5 bases, with 1 base between them. This CDR3 is 12 amino acids long. DNA of the CDR3: TGTGCCAGCAGTTTACATAATTCACCCCTCCACTTT. As protein: CASSLHNSPLHF.

This chain uses TRBV4-3 with TRBJ2-3; D is possibly TRBD1 (6 bases). Trimming took 0 bases from V and 4 from J, leaving 14 bases between them. CDR1 LGHNA and CDR2 YSLEER come from the germline V gene. The CDR3 is made up of 16 amino acids. The CDR3 region has the DNA TGCGCCAGCAGCCAAGATGGGGGCCGACCTTCAGATACGCAGTATTTT. Translating gives CASSQDGGRPSDTQYF.

This clone was picked up a small number of times. The chain is built from TRBV5-1 and TRBJ2-5, with a weak D call TRBD2 (6 bases). This CDR3 is built from 17 residues. Trimming left V 1 base short and J 1 base short, with 17 bases between. Per the germline V gene, CDR1 is SGHRS and CDR2 is YFSETQ. The CDR3 DNA sequence: TGCGCCAGCAGCTTGACTATTACTCCGGGAGTCCAAGAGACCCAGTACTTC. Translation: CASSLTITPGVQETQYF.

This clone was found a few times. This chain joins TRBV9 and TRBJ2-7; possibly TRBD2 for D (6 bases). V lost 4 bases and J 2 bases, leaving 10 bases between the germline ends. Germline CDR1 and CDR2: SGDLS and YYNGEE. The length of the CDR3 is 13 residues. For the CDR3, the DNA is TGTGCCAGCAGCTCACGCGGGGCCTACGAGCAGTACTTC. Translation gives CASSSRGAYEQYF.

The V gene is TRBV4-2, the J gene TRBJ1-1; D is unresolved. CDR3 length equals 15 residues. The V end lost 1 base, the J end lost 2 bases, and 11 bases lay between the germline ends. In germline, CDR1 is LGHNA, CDR2 YNFKEQ. CDR3 nucleotide sequence: TGTGCCAGCAGCCAAGTCGTCAGCTTAAACACTGAAGCTTTCTTT. Protein sequence: CASSQVVSLNTEAFF.

The chain joins TRBV20-1 to TRBJ2-3; no reliable D call. The germline CDR1 and CDR2 sequences are DFQATT and SNEGSKA (reference sequence). This CDR3 has 11 amino acids. Trimming pared 6 bases from V and 10 bases from J, leaving 14 bases between. The CDR3 sequence is CSAPLNSAQYF. CDR3 nucleotides: TGCAGTGCCCCGTTGAACTCGGCGCAGTATTTT.

This clone has only a few counts. The chain combines TRBV7-2 with TRBJ2-7; D gene uncertain. Germline values: CDR1 SGHTA, CDR2 FQGNSA. V was shortened by 5 bases and J by 0 bases, with 8 bases between the two germline ends. CDR3 length: 13 amino acids. Written as DNA, the CDR3 is TGTGCCAGCAGCCCCCTCGGCTCCTACGAGCAGTACGTC. It yields the protein CASSPLGSYEQYV.

Only a few counts were recorded for this clone. This chain uses TRBV4-1 with TRBJ1-2, with 9 positions matching TRBD1. Germline V lookup: CDR1 MGHRA, CDR2 YSYEKL. The CDR3 contains 16 residues. The ends lost 5 bases at V and 4 bases at J; junction bases unmatched: 11. CDR3 nucleotides: TGCGCCAGCAGCGCCGAAGGGACAGGGAAGTTCTATGGCTACACCTTC. This codes for CASSAEGTGKFYGYTF.

This clone showed up just a few times. This chain joins TRBV4-1 and TRBJ1-2, with D possibly being TRBD1 (5 bases). The CDR3 is made up of 18 amino acids. V lost 1 base and J 4 bases, leaving 22 bases between the germline ends. Germline V gene lookup returns CDR1 MGHRA and CDR2 YSYEKL. In nucleotides, the CDR3 is TGCGCCAGCAGCCAAGCACCGGGGCAGGGCCAAAGTGTCTATGGCTACACCTTC. Its translation: CASSQAPGQGQSVYGYTF.

This clone was recorded a few times. The V and J genes are TRBV28 and TRBJ2-4; 7 bases are a match to TRBD2. Germline V gene lookup returns CDR1 MDHEN and CDR2 SYDVKM. J lost 4 bases, V lost 6 bases, and 6 bases had no gene match. The CDR3 has 14 residues. The CDR3 loop is CASRNRLAKNIQYF. The DNA of the CDR3 is TGTGCCAGCAGAAACCGACTAGCAAAAAACATTCAGTACTTC.

This clone was counted ten times or more. This rearrangement joins TRBV7-9 to TRBJ1-1; D is undetermined. The length of the CDR3 is 10 residues. Trimming took 5 bases from V and 9 from J, leaving 7 bases between them. Germline lookup yields CDR1 SEHNR and CDR2 FQNEAQ (reference sequence). The CDR3 region is CASSGVKAFF. CDR3 bases: TGTGCCAGCAGCGGTGTAAAAGCTTTCTTT.

The chain carries TRBV7-2 and TRBJ2-4; the match to TRBD1 covers 9 bases. V trimming: 4 bases; J trimming: 5 bases; junction bases outside the gene matches: 3. Germline V CDR1 and CDR2: SGHTA, FQGNSA. The CDR3 is made up of 14 amino acids. The CDR3 sequence: CASSYRTGENIQYF. CDR3 DNA sequence: TGTGCCAGCAGCTACAGGACAGGGGAAAACATTCAGTACTTC.

The gene calls are TRBV5-1 and TRBJ2-1; 7 nucleotides agree with TRBD1. The CDR3 has 14 amino acids. Germline CDR1 reads SGHRS; CDR2 reads YFSETQ. V trimming: 2 bases; J trimming: 7 bases; junction bases outside the gene matches: 6. CDR3 in DNA: TGCGCCAGCAGCTTAGGACAGGTACTTAATGAGCAGTTCTTC. Protein: CASSLGQVLNEQFF.

The chain carries TRBV29-1 and TRBJ2-6, with D perhaps TRBD1 (5 bases). This CDR3 has 16 amino acids. Germline V gives CDR1 SQVTM, CDR2 ANQGSEA. Trimming took off 4 bases at V and 0 bases at J, with 13 bases between the two ends. The CDR3 is CSVGVGPPSGANVLTF. As DNA, the CDR3 is TGCAGCGTTGGGGTGGGGCCTCCCTCTGGGGCCAACGTCCTGACTTTC.

The chain uses TRBV18 and TRBJ2-1; 7 bases fit TRBD2. CDR1 KGHSH and CDR2 LQKENI come from the germline V gene. The CDR3 length is 16 residues. The V segment lost 2 bases and the J segment 9 bases; nucleotides outside the gene matches: 13. DNA of the CDR3: TGTGCCAGCTCACCAGTCGGAGCGGGAACGGTGAGTGAGCAGTTCTTC. Translation: CASSPVGAGTVSEQFF.

This clone was counted only a few times. Here the CDR3 reads CASSRTTGTEAFF. The DNA of the CDR3 is TGTGCCAGCAGCCGTACTACGGGGACTGAAGCTTTCTTT. V usage is TRBV25-1 and J usage is TRBJ1-1; no clear D gene. The CDR3 is made up of 13 amino acids. Between the trimmed V and J ends, which lost 6 bases and 5 bases, there was a span of 13 bases. CDR1 is MGHDK and CDR2 is SYGVNS in the germline V gene. The full variable domain, its missing parts supplied by reference TRBV25-1 and TRBJ1-1, is EADIYQTPRYLVIGTGKKITLECSQTMGHDKMYWYQQDPGMELHLIHYSYGVNSTEKGDLSSESTVSRIRTEHFPLTLESARPSHTSQYLCASSRTTGTEAFFGQGTRLTVV.

This chain links TRBV7-9 with TRBJ2-2; 8 nucleotides align to TRBD1. This CDR3 is 12 amino acids long. The germline gives CDR1 SEHNR, CDR2 FQNEAQ (reference sequence). The junction had 2 bases not matched to a gene; V was cut back by 9 bases and J by 5 bases. The CDR3 region is CARDRDTGELFF. In nucleotides, the CDR3 is TGTGCCAGGGACAGGGATACCGGGGAGCTGTTTTTT.

This clone was seen more than once but under ten times. The rearrangement uses TRBV7-2 and TRBJ2-3, with TRBD1 identical over 7 bases. Germline V lookup: CDR1 SGHTA, CDR2 FQGNSA. CDR3 length: 19 amino acids. Trimming took 1 base from V and 4 from J; bases not matched to a gene: 17. The CDR3 coding sequence is TGTGCCAGCAGCTTAGGTCCCCTCACGACAGGGTTTAGGCCAGATACGCAGTATTTT. Translation: CASSLGPLTTGFRPDTQYF.

In its sample, this clone was seen a few times. The chain joins TRBV6-6 to TRBJ1-5; 9 positions match TRBD1. With 5 bases clipped from V and 6 bases from J, the junction kept 8 bases outside the gene matches. The germline V gene has CDR1 MNHNY and CDR2 SVGAGI (reference sequence). The CDR3 is made up of 15 amino acids. This CDR3 reads CASSVLGQGSQPQHF. The CDR3 nucleotides read TGTGCCAGCAGTGTCCTGGGACAGGGCTCTCAGCCCCAGCATTTT.

This chain links TRBV9 with TRBJ2-5, with D possibly TRBD2 on 6 matching bases. The CDR3 extends over 14 amino acids. V was trimmed by 4 bases and J by 3 bases, leaving 13 bases between them. Looked up from germline, CDR1 is SGDLS and CDR2 is YYNGEE. CDR3 residues: CASSPAGVEETQYF. CDR3 sequence (DNA): TGTGCCAGCAGCCCAGCGGGTGTAGAAGAGACCCAGTACTTC.

DNA of the CDR3: TGCGCCAGCAGCTCTAGACTAGCTGGCACAGATACGCAGTATTTT. Translation: CASSSRLAGTDTQYF. The chain links TRBV5-1 to TRBJ2-3, with 7 bases fitting TRBD2. Per the germline V gene, CDR1 is SGHRS and CDR2 is YFSETQ. This CDR3 spans 15 amino acids. With V trimmed by 3 bases and J by 1 base, 5 bases remained unmatched.

V usage is TRBV19 and J usage is TRBJ2-5, with TRBD1 identical over 8 bases. The CDR3 consists of 13 residues. J gave up 4 bases and V 4 bases, and 2 bases lay outside the gene matches. CDR1 LNHDA and CDR2 SQIVND come from the germline V gene (reference sequence). DNA of the CDR3: TGTGCCAGTAGTAGAGACAGGGGAGAGACCCAGTACTTC. Its translation is CASSRDRGETQYF.

This clone has a handful of counts. V and J are TRBV18 and TRBJ2-1; TRBD2 matches at 11 bases. V gave up 0 bases and J gave up 7 bases; unmatched junction bases: 5. Per the germline V gene, CDR1 is KGHSH and CDR2 is LQKENI. The CDR3 is made up of 16 amino acids. As DNA, the CDR3 is TGTGCCAGCTCACCACCTACTAGCGGGAGAGGTAATGAGCAGTTCTTC. This translates into CASSPPTSGRGNEQFF. Supplemented by reference TRBV18 and TRBJ2-1, the full variable domain reads NAGVMQNPRHLVRRRGQEARLRCSPMKGHSHVYWYRQLPEEGLKFMVYLQKENIIDESGMPKERFSAEFPKEGPSILRIQQVVRGDSAAYFCASSPPTSGRGNEQFFGPGTRLTVL.

There are a few counts of this clone. The gene calls are TRBV28 and TRBJ1-6; TRBD1 agrees at 8 bases. V was pared by 4 bases and J by 2 bases, with 4 bases of the junction left unmatched. Germline assignment: CDR1 MDHEN and CDR2 SYDVKM. This CDR3 spans 16 amino acids. DNA for the CDR3: TGTGCCAGCAGTTCTAGACAGGGGACCTATAATTCACCCCTCCACTTT. It specifies CASSSRQGTYNSPLHF.

This clone was observed a handful of times. J is TRBJ1-1 and V is TRBV29-1, with 7 bases fitting TRBD1. Germline V gives CDR1 SQVTM, CDR2 ANQGSEA. Losses at the gene ends were 7 bases for V and 6 bases for J; bases not matched to a gene: 11. The length of the CDR3 is 13 residues. This CDR3 is CSGGGAFSAEAFF. The CDR3 region has the DNA TGCAGCGGAGGGGGCGCGTTCTCCGCTGAAGCTTTCTTT.

The V gene is TRBV6-5, the J gene TRBJ2-1; 9 bases line up with TRBD2. CDR3 size: 15 residues. Germline lookup yields CDR1 MNHEY and CDR2 SVGAGI. V trimming: 0 bases; J trimming: 9 bases; junction bases outside the gene matches: 6. This CDR3 reads CASSYSGTSWGEQFF. CDR3 sequence (DNA): TGTGCCAGCAGTTACTCCGGGACTAGCTGGGGTGAGCAGTTCTTC.

The CDR3 nucleotides read TGTGCCAGCAGTTACTCGGGGGACCTCTCTGGAAACACCATATATTTT. Protein product: CASSYSGDLSGNTIYF. The chain couples TRBV6-5 to TRBJ1-3, with D possibly being TRBD1 (5 bases). V lost 0 bases and J 0 bases, leaving 9 bases between the germline ends. Germline loops: CDR1 MNHEY, CDR2 SVGAGI. The CDR3 has 16 amino acids.

The table lists this clone with a few counts. This chain uses TRBV29-1 with TRBJ2-3; D not resolved. The germline CDR1 and CDR2 sequences are SQVTM and ANQGSEA. V was clipped by 6 bases and J by 2 bases, with 12 bases between them. The CDR3 runs 13 residues. The CDR3 sequence is CSVSALSTDTQYF. CDR3 DNA: TGCAGCGTCTCGGCGCTATCCACAGATACGCAGTATTTT.